Described below is a single TCR beta chain sequence and its context. Its antigen is currently unknown. The trim removed 5 bases at V and 1 base at J, leaving 9 bases unmatched. Looked up from germline, CDR1 is SGHNT and CDR2 is YENEEA. CDR3 length equals 18 residues. This entry is derived from a study of Tregs in tolerant kidney transplant recipients. General study points: Validation in larger populations is needed because few patients were studied.

Profiling relied on immunoSEQ multiplex PCR, and the TCRdb table lists in-frame clones only, not all of them. This sample carries some 15,000 clones, around 60% of them seen once, and the ten largest clones take approximately 3%. The specimen was Tregs from blood cultured with allogeneic cells. The V call is TRBV11-3, the J call TRBJ2-6; 9 bases align to TRBD2. The clonotype was recovered from a human donor in good health. The CDR3 DNA reads TGTGCCAGCAGCCCCTGGGTAGCGGGAGCTTCTGGGGCCAACGTCCTGACTTTC. It is translated as CASSPWVAGASGANVLTF.